The sequence of this T cell receptor (beta chain) was determined in a study of blood T cell repertoires in COVID-19. Study information: The United States, Italy and Spain supplied acute and convalescent COVID-19 samples. PBMCs, B-cell-depleted T cells, or T cells provided the cDNA or gDNA that made up the material.

Clones were read by immunoSEQ multiplex PCR, and TCRdb kept only the in-frame ones, dropping some. The sample has around 76,000 clones; about 83% are singletons. Sequencing input: peripheral blood. The sequence was collected from a man in his thirties or forties with COVID-19, enrolled during active disease.

CDR3 loop: CASSKRIRAIYRVCNEQFF. The CDR3 DNA is TGTGCCAGCAGCAAAAGAATCCGGGCTATTTACAGGGTTTGTAATGAGCAGTTCTTC. The chain couples TRBV21-1 to TRBJ2-1; the table's TRBD1 call for D was not verified on the DNA. TRBV21-1 is assigned pseudogene status. CDR3 size: 19 residues.